Following are 25 T cell receptor beta chains from one sample sequenced in a study of read filtering for tumor transcriptome and immune sequencing. This library used 300 to 450 ng RNA and molecular barcoded adaptors spanning alpha/delta and beta/gamma chains. Via MiXCR, TCRdb re-called the reads, giving one row per CDR3 protein. This table has some 80,000 distinct CDR3 sequences, about 12% appearing once. The sequencing input was a population of CD138-negative cells sorted from bone marrow. These receptors were collected from a donor aged 40 or over with multiple myeloma.

This clonotype was recorded many times. The chain couples TRBV7-2 to TRBJ2-7; 10 bases are shared with TRBD2. The CDR3 has 16 residues. V lost 2 bases, J lost 3 bases, and 7 bases stayed unmatched. Germline CDR1 and CDR2: SGHTA and FQGNSA. This chain's CDR3 is CASSLLAGGGYYEQYF. For the CDR3, the DNA is TGTGCCAGCAGCTTATTAGCGGGAGGTGGGTACTACGAGCAGTACTTC.

This clonotype was seen only a few times. This may come from a read error, since a much larger clone is one base off. This rearrangement joins TRBV11-2 to TRBJ1-5; D not resolved. Between the trimmed V and J ends, which lost 5 bases and 5 bases, there was a span of 10 bases. Germline lookup yields CDR1 SGHAT and CDR2 FQNNGV. This CDR3 region has 13 residues. The CDR3, as DNA: TGTGCCAGCAGCCCAGAAGAAGATCAGCCCCAGCATTTT. Its translation is CASSPEEDQPQHF.

The table lists this clonotype with a few counts. The chain joins TRBV12-3 or TRBV12-4 to TRBJ2-1; D possibly corresponds to TRBD1 (6 bases). The CDR3 contains 14 residues. V was trimmed by 10 bases and J by 5 bases, leaving 18 bases between them. The CDR3 nucleotides are TGTGCCAACAGGGCGGGCAGGGTGAACAATGAGCAGTTCTTC. Translating it yields CANRAGRVNNEQFF.

This clonotype was seen ten or more times. The chain has TRBV4-1 and TRBJ2-7, with 10 bases that match TRBD2. J gave up 5 bases and V 1 base, and 5 bases lay outside the gene matches. Germline lookup yields CDR1 MGHRA and CDR2 YSYEKL. The CDR3 runs to 15 residues. The CDR3 bases are TGCGCCAGCAGCCAAGCCACTAGCGGGAACCACGAGCAGTACTTC. As protein: CASSQATSGNHEQYF.

The table lists this clonotype with many counts. For the CDR3, the DNA is TGTGCCAGCGCCCACCGGGAGTACAATGAGCAGTTCTTC. Residues: CASAHREYNEQFF. V usage is TRBV6-2 or TRBV6-3 and J usage is TRBJ2-1, with D possibly TRBD2 on 6 matching bases. CDR3 length: 13 residues. The V gene's germline CDR1 is MNHEY and CDR2 SVGEGT. V lost 8 bases and J lost 4, with 12 bases in between.

This clonotype showed up many times. The chain employs TRBV5-1 and TRBJ1-6, with TRBD1 identical over 8 bases. J gave up 9 bases and V 4 bases, and 9 bases lay outside the gene matches. CDR3 length: 15 residues. CDR1 SGHRS and CDR2 YFSETQ come from the germline V gene. As DNA, the CDR3 is TGCGCCAGCAGCCCCCTCGGACAGGGAGGTTCACCCCTCCACTTT. It codes for CASSPLGQGGSPLHF.

This clonotype was observed a few times. The CDR3: CASSPQSSGVYEQYF. CDR3 DNA sequence: TGTGCCAGCAGCCCACAATCTAGCGGGGTCTACGAGCAGTACTTC. The chain carries TRBV3-1 and TRBJ2-7, with 9 bases lining up with TRBD2. Losses at the gene ends were 4 bases for V and 3 bases for J; bases not matched to a gene: 7. The germline CDR1 and CDR2 sequences are LGHDT and YNNKEL (reference sequence). The CDR3 loop spans 15 amino acids.

This clonotype was observed many times. A much more abundant neighbour one base away suggests this may be a read error. The chain joins TRBV5-1 to TRBJ2-1; D is uncertain. This CDR3 contains 12 residues. Germline loops: CDR1 SGHRS, CDR2 YFSETQ. V shed 2 bases and J shed 8 bases, with 8 bases lying between them. The CDR3 nucleotides read TGCGCCAGCAGCTTAGGCTTCGATGAGCAGTTCTTC. It yields the protein CASSLGFDEQFF.

This clonotype was observed at least ten times. The V gene is TRBV7-6, the J gene TRBJ2-3; D tentatively fits TRBD1 or TRBD2 (5 bases each). This CDR3 spans 13 amino acids. Per the germline V gene, CDR1 is SGHVS and CDR2 is FNYEAQ. V was pared by 4 bases and J by 0 bases, with 5 bases between. The CDR3 spells CASSWDSTDTQYF. The CDR3 nucleotides are TGTGCCAGCAGCTGGGACAGCACAGATACGCAGTATTTT.

This clonotype was seen a few times. The chain is built from TRBV11-3 and TRBJ2-1, with 10 bases identical to TRBD2. The V segment lost 2 bases and the J segment 9 bases; nucleotides outside the gene matches: 7. Per germline, CDR1 SGHNT and CDR2 YENEEA. The length of the CDR3 is 15 residues. The CDR3 loop reads CASSLTLAGAAEQFF. The DNA of the CDR3 is TGTGCCAGCAGCTTAACCCTAGCGGGAGCCGCTGAGCAGTTCTTC.

This clonotype was observed a few times. The chain employs TRBV18 and TRBJ1-2; D is uncertain. V gave up 6 bases and J gave up 0 bases, with 14 bases separating them. CDR1 and CDR2 from the germline V gene are KGHSH and LQKENI. The CDR3 covers 15 residues. DNA for the CDR3: TGTGCCAGCTCCCAAGGACTGCTAGCTAACTATGGCTACACCTTC. It codes for CASSQGLLANYGYTF.

This clonotype was detected many times. The rearrangement uses TRBV3-1 and TRBJ2-6, with unresolved D. The germline V gene encodes CDR1 LGHDT and CDR2 YNNKEL (reference sequence). The V end was cut by 1 base, the J end by 4 bases, with 8 bases between. There are 15 residues in the CDR3. CDR3 bases: TGTGCCAGCAGCCAAGGGTCATCGGGGGCCAACGTCCTGACTTTC. Protein sequence: CASSQGSSGANVLTF. Combining the CDR3 with reference TRBV3-1 and TRBJ2-6 gives the whole variable domain DTAVSQTPKYLVTQMGNDKSIKCEQNLGHDTMYWYKQDSKKFLKIMFSYNNKELIINETVPNRFSPKSPDKAHLNLHINSLELGDSAVYFCASSQGSSGANVLTFGAGSRLTVL.

This clonotype was recorded at least ten times. This chain connects TRBV20-1 to TRBJ2-1; 9 positions match TRBD2. CDR3 length: 16 residues. The germline V gene encodes CDR1 DFQATT and CDR2 SNEGSKA (reference sequence). With 6 bases clipped from V and 2 bases from J, the junction kept 11 bases outside the gene matches. CDR3 sequence reads: CSARLSGRTTYNEQFF. The CDR3 coding sequence is TGCAGTGCGAGACTTAGCGGGAGAACGACCTACAATGAGCAGTTCTTC.

This clonotype was recorded at least ten times. The rearrangement joins TRBV19 to TRBJ2-1, with D hard to call. CDR3 length: 14 residues. V was pared by 7 bases and J by 6 bases, with 16 bases between. From germline, CDR1 is LNHDA and CDR2 SQIVND (reference sequence). Here the CDR3 DNA reads TGTGCCAGTACCCTATCCGGCCGCGGCAATGAGCAGTTCTTC. Translation gives CASTLSGRGNEQFF.

This clonotype was seen at least ten times. This chain joins TRBV4-2 and TRBJ2-3; weak D call: TRBD1 (5 bases). The CDR3 sequence is 14 residues long. Germline V lookup: CDR1 LGHNA, CDR2 YNFKEQ. With 0 bases removed from V and 6 bases from J, the gap between germline ends came to 10 bases. CDR3 nucleotide sequence: TGTGCCAGCAGCCAAGAACTCAAGGGGGATACGCAGTATTTT. It yields the protein CASSQELKGDTQYF.

The table lists this clonotype with many counts. This sequence joins TRBV11-3 and TRBJ2-2; D gene uncertain. Trimming shortened V by 0 bases and J by 5 bases, and 7 bases separated the two germline ends. CDR3 length: 14 amino acids. Looked up from germline, CDR1 is SGHNT and CDR2 is YENEEA. The CDR3 nucleotides are TGTGCCAGCAGCTTAGATAGGCCGACCGGGGAGCTGTTTTTT. Residues: CASSLDRPTGELFF.

This chain uses TRBV9 with TRBJ2-5; D possibly corresponds to TRBD2 (6 bases). The CDR3 covers 16 residues. Per germline, CDR1 SGDLS and CDR2 YYNGEE. V lost 2 bases, J lost 0 bases, and 14 bases lay in between. CDR3 protein: CASSVTGDPYQETQYF. As DNA, the CDR3 is TGTGCCAGCAGCGTTACGGGAGACCCGTACCAAGAGACCCAGTACTTC.

This clonotype was detected ten times or more. The rearrangement uses TRBV5-1 and TRBJ2-2; the D gene is possibly TRBD2 (5 bases). Per germline, CDR1 SGHRS and CDR2 YFSETQ. CDR3 length: 15 amino acids. V was clipped by 0 bases and J by 0 bases, with 6 bases between them. The CDR3 region has the DNA TGCGCCAGCAGCTTGGTGGACTCGAACACCGGGGAGCTGTTTTTT. Its translation: CASSLVDSNTGELFF. The full variable domain, rest sourced from reference TRBV5-1 and TRBJ2-2, is KAGVTQTPRYLIKTRGQQVTLSCSPISGHRSVSWYQQTPGQGLQFLFEYFSETQRNKGNFPGRFSGRQFSNSRSEMNVSTLELGDSALYLCASSLVDSNTGELFFGEGSRLTVL.

This clonotype was seen repeatedly, ten times or more. The chain recombines TRBV4-1 with TRBJ1-2; the match to TRBD1 covers 7 bases. Germline V gene sequence: CDR1 MGHRA, CDR2 YSYEKL. With 1 base clipped from V and 2 bases from J, the junction kept 4 bases outside the gene matches. CDR3 size: 15 residues. The CDR3: CASSQVDRENYGYTF. CDR3 coding DNA: TGCGCCAGCAGCCAAGTTGACAGGGAGAACTATGGCTACACCTTC.

This clonotype was observed at least ten times. A junction end diverges from the germline sequence, so it may reflect a read error. V is TRBV7-7 and J is TRBJ2-1; 10 positions agree with TRBD1. Germline values: CDR1 SSHAT, CDR2 FNYEAQ (reference sequence). The CDR3 is made up of 13 amino acids. CDR3 loop: CASSPGQGYEQFF. The CDR3 nucleotides read TGTGCTAGCAGCCCGGGACAGGGGTATGAGCAGTTCTTC.

The rearrangement joins TRBV19 to TRBJ2-7; TRBD1 matches at 8 bases. CDR1 and CDR2 (germline): LNHDA, SQIVND (reference sequence). The CDR3 extends over 15 amino acids. V gave up 6 bases and J gave up 5 bases; unmatched junction bases: 12. This chain's CDR3 is CASSRGQGRSHEQYF. For the CDR3, the DNA is TGTGCCAGTAGCCGAGGACAGGGTAGATCCCACGAGCAGTACTTC.

A remark on this clonotype: A much bigger clone sits one base away, suggesting this may be a read error. The chain combines TRBV19 with TRBJ2-1, with D hard to call. Germline V gene lookup returns CDR1 LNHDA and CDR2 SQIVND (reference sequence). This CDR3 region has 12 residues. CDR3 region: CASSGPNNERFF. DNA of the CDR3: TGTGCCAGTAGTGGACCTAACAATGAGCGGTTCTTC.

This clonotype has ten or more counts. The chain uses TRBV11-2 and TRBJ2-5, with TRBD2 identical over 7 bases. V lost 5 bases and J lost 4; bases outside the gene matches: 10. Germline-derived CDR1 and CDR2 are SGHAT and FQNNGV. The CDR3 is 15 residues long. CDR3: CASSLSQGGGETQYF. The DNA of the CDR3 is TGTGCCAGCAGCCTTAGCCAGGGCGGGGGAGAGACCCAGTACTTC.

In regard to this clonotype: With a much larger clone just one base away, this may be a read error. J is TRBJ1-4 and V is TRBV7-2; D perhaps matches TRBD1 (6 bases). CDR1 is SGHTA, CDR2 FQGNSA, per germline. This CDR3 has 14 amino acids. The CDR3 coding sequence is TGTGCCAGCAGCCTGGGGGGGGCTAATGAAAAACTGTCTTTT. It encodes CASSLGGANEKLSF.

This clonotype was counted only a few times. The chain couples TRBV7-6 to TRBJ2-3, with D perhaps matching TRBD1 or TRBD2 (5 bases each). V was cut by 4 bases and J by 1 base, with 15 bases left in between. CDR1 and CDR2 (germline): SGHVS, FNYEAQ. This CDR3 comprises 16 residues. CDR3 loop: CASSSRVGVGTDTQYF. CDR3 nucleotides: TGTGCCAGCAGCTCCCGCGTGGGGGTCGGCACAGATACGCAGTATTTT.